This T cell receptor beta chain derives from a study of radiotherapy plus CTLA-4 blockade in lung cancer. Study as a whole: Around 19% of enrolled patients responded objectively, and over 30% had disease control. General study points: In blood, tumor-derived TCR clones expanded after radiotherapy plus ipilimumab. Strongest reported response predictors: early blood clone changes and post-radiation interferon-beta.

Concerning this clone: The antigen is undetermined.

Data came from immunoSEQ multiplex PCR; TCRdb stores just in-frame clones and leaves some out. The sample includes approximately 33,000 clones, around 73% of them seen just once. This CDR3 comprises 16 residues. Germline V gives CDR1 SGDLS, CDR2 YYNGEE. V shed 0 bases and J 3 bases; nucleotides not matched to a gene: 6. The chain joins TRBV9 to TRBJ1-5; 7 bases are a match to TRBD1. This sample comprised peripheral blood, obtained from a patient treated with radiotherapy plus ipilimumab. This TCR derives from a human donor with non-small cell lung cancer who had stable disease on radiotherapy plus ipilimumab. The CDR3, as DNA: TGTGCCAGCAGCGTAGGAGGGGACAGCTACAATCAGCCCCAGCATTTT. This translates into CASSVGGDSYNQPQHF.